A single sample is the source of the 20 T cell receptor beta chains below, sequenced in a study of PD-L1 blockade in urothelial cancer (dated 2017 in TCRdb). Receptor libraries were prepared by the immunoSEQ multiplex PCR assay. TCRdb holds this immuneACCESS table with in-frame rearrangements only. Some clones are missing; in checked studies, unresolved V genes explain under half, and the rest has no known cause. For this sample the table gives approximately 45,000 clones, of which around 83% were detected only once. The biggest ten clones account for more than 1.5% of the sample. The sample's time point, from its label and the paper: pretreatment peripheral blood. Sequencing used PBMCs, obtained around atezolizumab (anti-PD-L1) treatment. The receptors were gathered from a man between 45 and 60 years old with urothelial cancer.

This chain links TRBV6-5 with TRBJ2-7, with 9 bases lining up with TRBD1. The CDR3 length is 14 residues. CDR1 MNHEY and CDR2 SVGAGI come from the germline V gene. Trimming cost V 7 bases and J 2 bases; bases outside gene matches: 6. The CDR3, as DNA: TGTGCCAGCACCTCGACAGGGGGAACCTACGAGCAGTACTTC. Amino acids: CASTSTGGTYEQYF.

V is TRBV7-2 and J is TRBJ1-5, with D possibly matching TRBD1 (5 bases). In germline, CDR1 is SGHTA, CDR2 FQGNSA. This CDR3 spans 16 amino acids. V was clipped by 1 base and J by 9 bases, with 19 bases between them. CDR3 in DNA: TGTGCCAGCAGCTTAGGGGGGGGGACGCGCCACTCGCCCCAGCATTTT. Its translation is CASSLGGGTRHSPQHF.

The chain uses TRBV6-6 and TRBJ1-4; D unclear. This CDR3 has 14 amino acids. V was clipped by 5 bases and J by 11 bases, with 18 bases between them. CDR1 MNHNY and CDR2 SVGAGI come from the germline V gene (reference sequence). This chain's CDR3 is CASSPPQTPRKLFF. As DNA, the CDR3 is TGTGCCAGCAGTCCCCCCCAGACCCCGCGGAAACTGTTTTTT.

The chain recombines TRBV6-1 with TRBJ1-2; D unresolved. V was shortened by 8 bases and J by 7 bases, with 8 bases between the two germline ends. Germline lookup yields CDR1 MNHNS and CDR2 SASEGT. CDR3 length: 10 amino acids. The CDR3 spells CASSMAGYTF. For the CDR3, the DNA is TGTGCCAGCTCCATGGCTGGCTACACCTTC.

DNA for the CDR3: TGTGCCAGCAGCTTGGGACAGGGAAGTATGGGAAACACCATATATTTT. Protein product: CASSLGQGSMGNTIYF. The chain employs TRBV7-2 and TRBJ1-3, with 9 nucleotides matching TRBD1. The germline gives CDR1 SGHTA, CDR2 FQGNSA. After removal of 3 bases from V and 4 bases from J, the junction contained 7 bases not matched to a gene. The CDR3 has 16 amino acids.

The J gene is TRBJ1-1, the V gene TRBV19; D perhaps matches TRBD1 (6 bases). Germline assignment: CDR1 LNHDA and CDR2 SQIVND (reference sequence). V dropped 5 bases and J dropped 1 base, with 14 bases sitting between them. The CDR3 has 15 residues. CDR3 sequence (DNA): TGTGCCAGTAGTTTCGCTACAGGGACGAACACTGAAGCTTTCTTT. Its translation: CASSFATGTNTEAFF. Full variable domain (rest looked up from reference TRBV19 and TRBJ1-1): DGGITQSPKYLFRKEGQNVTLSCEQNLNHDAMYWYRQDPGQGLRLIYYSQIVNDFQKGDIAEGYSVSREKKESFPLTVTSAQKNPTAFYLCASSFATGTNTEAFFGQGTRLTVV.

V gene TRBV28 combines with J gene TRBJ2-7; D might be TRBD1 (5 bases). Looked up from germline, CDR1 is MDHEN and CDR2 is SYDVKM. The ends were cut back, 6 bases at V and 2 bases at J, with 14 bases in the middle. This CDR3 is 14 amino acids long. The CDR3 nucleotides are TGTGCCAGCAGGGGCAGGGAAGTTGCCTACGAGCAGTACGTC. It is translated as CASRGREVAYEQYV.

The rearrangement links TRBV28 to TRBJ2-1; 8 positions agree with TRBD1. J lost 9 bases, V lost 8 bases, and 12 bases had no gene match. The CDR3 runs 14 residues. In germline, CDR1 is MDHEN, CDR2 SYDVKM. This CDR3 reads CASSSGGYGVEQFF. The DNA for the CDR3 is TGTGCCAGCTCCTCAGGGGGCTATGGGGTTGAGCAGTTCTTC.

The V call is TRBV28, the J call TRBJ1-3, with D tentatively TRBD1 (5 bases). The CDR3 has 12 amino acids. V was shortened by 6 bases and J by 4 bases, with 7 bases between the two germline ends. The germline V gene has CDR1 MDHEN and CDR2 SYDVKM. DNA for the CDR3: TGTGCCAGCAGGGGGCCAGGAAACACCATATATTTT. Translation: CASRGPGNTIYF.

V and J are TRBV5-1 and TRBJ2-1; TRBD1 matches 8 bases. The CDR3 consists of 16 residues. The germline V gene has CDR1 SGHRS and CDR2 YFSETQ. V shed 5 bases, J shed 0 bases, and the junction held 7 bases outside the gene matches. The CDR3 reads CASRSGQASSYNEQFF. The CDR3 DNA reads TGCGCCAGCAGGTCGGGACAGGCGAGCTCCTACAATGAGCAGTTCTTC.

The V gene is TRBV5-5, the J gene TRBJ1-5; D might be TRBD1 (5 bases). The germline V gene encodes CDR1 SGHKS and CDR2 YYEKEE (reference sequence). The CDR3 is made up of 15 amino acids. V was trimmed by 0 bases and J by 1 base, leaving 8 bases between them. The CDR3 reads CASSLEGVSNQPQHF. Written as DNA, the CDR3 is TGTGCCAGCAGCTTGGAAGGGGTCAGCAATCAGCCCCAGCATTTT.

The chain carries TRBV19 and TRBJ2-2; D perhaps matches TRBD2 (5 bases). Trimming left V 8 bases short and J 1 base short, with 17 bases between. The germline CDR1 and CDR2 sequences are LNHDA and SQIVND (reference sequence). The CDR3 extends over 16 amino acids. The CDR3 region is CASQSGSVRNTGELFF. The CDR3 DNA follows: TGTGCCAGTCAATCGGGTAGCGTGAGGAACACCGGGGAGCTGTTTTTT.

This clone has more than one count but fewer than ten. Here the CDR3 DNA reads TGTGCCAGCAGTAGGGGGATTACAACTAAGCAGTTCTTC. This translates into CASSRGITTKQFF. The V gene is TRBV2, the J gene TRBJ2-1, with D perhaps TRBD1 (6 bases). With 5 bases removed from V and 11 bases from J, the gap between germline ends came to 16 bases. Germline assignment: CDR1 SNHLY and CDR2 FYNNEI. The CDR3 is 13 residues long.

V gene TRBV28 combines with J gene TRBJ2-7; maybe TRBD2 (6 bases). The CDR3 runs 13 residues. In germline, CDR1 is MDHEN, CDR2 SYDVKM. V lost 10 bases and J 1 base, leaving 14 bases between the germline ends. CDR3 region: CATKGGPSYEQYV. The CDR3, as DNA: TGTGCCACGAAGGGAGGTCCATCCTACGAGCAGTACGTC.

V is TRBV10-3 and J is TRBJ1-2; 8 bases are shared with TRBD1. The CDR3 contains 15 residues. In germline, CDR1 is ENHRY, CDR2 SYGVKD. J gave up 4 bases and V 3 bases, and 7 bases lay outside the gene matches. The CDR3 bases are TGTGCCATCAGTGACCGGACAGGGACCTTCTATGGCTACACCTTC. This gives the protein CAISDRTGTFYGYTF.

The J gene is TRBJ1-1, the V gene TRBV30; D is unclear. Germline V gene data show CDR1 as GTSNPN and CDR2 as SVGIG (reference sequence). V lost 0 bases and J 0 bases, leaving 5 bases between the germline ends. CDR3 length equals 13 residues. Written as DNA, the CDR3 is TGTGCCTGGAGTGTACGGGTGAACACTGAAGCTTTCTTT. Amino acid sequence: CAWSVRVNTEAFF.

V usage is TRBV5-5 and J usage is TRBJ1-3; TRBD1 is a possible D gene (5 bases). Germline loops: CDR1 SGHKS, CDR2 YYEKEE (reference sequence). V lost 0 bases to trimming and J lost 2 bases, with 9 bases between them. This CDR3 has 15 amino acids. CDR3 region: CASSLVGGTGNTIYF. CDR3 DNA: TGTGCCAGCAGCTTGGTCGGGGGTACTGGAAACACCATATATTTT.

This clone was recorded only once. Written as DNA, the CDR3 is TGTGCCAGCAGTCCTGACAGACACAATGAGCAGTTCTTC. The encoded protein is CASSPDRHNEQFF. The chain links TRBV11-2 to TRBJ2-1; possibly TRBD1 for D (5 bases). Looked up from germline, CDR1 is SGHAT and CDR2 is FQNNGV. Trimming stripped 6 bases from V and 5 bases from J, with 11 bases between. The CDR3 has 13 amino acids.

This clone showed up just a few times. The chain uses TRBV4-2 and TRBJ2-1; 10 bases are shared with TRBD2. The CDR3 sequence is 18 residues long. Germline-derived CDR1 and CDR2 are LGHNA and YNFKEQ. J lost 4 bases, V lost 3 bases, and 12 bases had no gene match. This CDR3 is CASSQVYFTSGAYNEQFF. The CDR3 DNA sequence: TGTGCCAGCAGCCAGGTCTACTTTACTAGCGGGGCTTACAATGAGCAGTTCTTC.

The genes are TRBV6-1 and TRBJ1-2, with TRBD1 as a possible D gene (6 bases). This CDR3 contains 14 residues. The ends were cut back, 6 bases at V and 8 bases at J, with 19 bases in the middle. In germline, CDR1 is MNHNS, CDR2 SASEGT. CDR3: CASSSGRGRYGYTF. The CDR3, as DNA: TGTGCCAGCAGCAGCGGCAGGGGCAGGTACGGCTACACCTTC.